This TCR beta chain was documented in a study of Graves' ophthalmopathy and Graves' hyperthyroidism. Orbital computed tomography, thyroid ultrasound, TRAb, serum thyroxine and clinical symptoms formed the basis of diagnosis. Losses at the gene ends were 0 bases for V and 8 bases for J; bases not matched to a gene: 13. The CDR3 has 16 amino acids. Germline-derived CDR1 and CDR2 are DFQATT and SNEGSKA (reference sequence). Amplification of the TCR beta CDR3 regions used RNA transcripts (as template). HTBI primers were used in a first-round RT-PCR, which preceded a second-round multiplex PCR. One entry per CDR3 protein, called by TCRdb with MiXCR from the multiplex PCR reads. The sample has 260,000 or so distinct CDR3 sequences, 45% seen once. This clonotype was observed a few times.

The V and J genes are TRBV20-1 and TRBJ1-5; 7 positions match TRBD1. The sequence derives from an adult man with Graves' ophthalmopathy. Sample: peripheral blood. The CDR3 sequence is CSARDSGTAIGEPQHF. CDR3 bases: TGCAGTGCTAGAGATTCCGGGACAGCGATCGGAGAGCCCCAGCATTTT.